This T cell receptor beta chain emerged from a study of cytomegalovirus exposure and HLA in healthy donors. Primers for the PCR totalled 60 Vbeta and 13 Jbeta. In the source study's methods: Later reanalysis found about 78 million unique TCR beta chains, some 10 million of them shared. Produced via immunoSEQ multiplex PCR; TCRdb's table is partial and in-frame only. V and J calls and clone size come straight from that table; D and trimming were deduced from the DNA. Altogether under 200,000 clones are present, approximately 72% being singletons, with the ten largest covering around 2.6%. The germline gives CDR1 MNHNY, CDR2 SVGAGI (reference sequence). Trimming shortened V by 0 bases and J by 3 bases, and 9 bases separated the two germline ends. The CDR3 runs 15 residues.

The material sequenced was PBMCs. This sequence was found in a female donor in good health and CMV-seronegative. The V gene is TRBV6-6, the J gene TRBJ1-5; possibly TRBD1 for D (6 bases). Here the CDR3 DNA reads TGTGCCAGCAGTTACTCGAGGGGGAACAATCAGCCCCAGCATTTT. It is translated as CASSYSRGNNQPQHF.